This T cell receptor beta chain was observed in a study of shared clonotypes between healthy human individuals. Whole-study findings and limits: Tissues were not sampled, only blood, and their repertoires likely differ.

Germline loops: CDR1 LNHDA, CDR2 SQIVND (reference sequence). CDR3 length: 14 residues. With V trimmed by 6 bases and J by 4 bases, 4 bases remained unmatched. Clones were sequenced by immunoSEQ multiplex PCR, and TCRdb holds only the in-frame ones, with some missing. The top ten clones hold around 0.4% of a sample with about 2.5 million clones, 85% to 95% of them seen once. As to this clone: The antigen is not known. Other nucleotide sequences from this sample produce the same CDR3.

This rearrangement joins TRBV19 to TRBJ1-5, with 9 positions matching TRBD1. Sequencing input: naive CD4+ T cells from PBMCs. This sample's subset: CD45RA+ positively selected. The receptor's source is a man aged 18 to 30 in good health. Some clones in this sample may be carry-over from other donors' samples. CDR3 DNA sequence: TGTGCCAGTAGCCCAGGACAGGGGAATCAGCCCCAGCATTTT. It translates to CASSPGQGNQPQHF.